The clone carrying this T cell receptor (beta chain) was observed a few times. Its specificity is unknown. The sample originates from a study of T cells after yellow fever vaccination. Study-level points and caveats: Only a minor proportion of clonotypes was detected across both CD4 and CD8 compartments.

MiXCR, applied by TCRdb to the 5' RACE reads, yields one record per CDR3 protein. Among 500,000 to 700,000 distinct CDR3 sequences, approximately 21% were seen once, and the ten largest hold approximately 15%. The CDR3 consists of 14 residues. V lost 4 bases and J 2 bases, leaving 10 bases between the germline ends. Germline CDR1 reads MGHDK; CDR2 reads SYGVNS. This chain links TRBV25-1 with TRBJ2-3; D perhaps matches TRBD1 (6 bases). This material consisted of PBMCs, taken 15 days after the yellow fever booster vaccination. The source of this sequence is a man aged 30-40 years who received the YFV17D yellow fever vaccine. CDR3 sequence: CASSVHRATDTQYF. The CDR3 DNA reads TGTGCCAGCAGTGTACACAGGGCCACAGATACGCAGTATTTT.